This note documents a single T cell receptor beta chain sequence. Its antigen is currently unknown. Fresh peripheral blood, 7.5 to 10 ml of it, supplied the PBMCs. These data originate in a study of T cells in Graves' hyperthyroidism and ophthalmopathy. Broader study findings: Ophthalmopathy was told apart from stable hyperthyroidism by a 13 V-J model.

There were TCR beta CDR3 regions amplified from RNA transcripts. First-round RT-PCR of the TCR CDR3 relied on the HTBI primer set. TCRdb passed the multiplex PCR reads through MiXCR, listing each CDR3 protein once. Of 380,000 or so distinct CDR3 sequences in the sample, roughly 13% are singletons; the top ten hold around 24%. This TCR was sampled from a woman under 40 with Graves' hyperthyroidism. Sequenced input: blood.

The CDR3 sequence is CASSLVESGTYGYTF. The CDR3 nucleotides read TGTGCCAGCAGCTTAGTAGAGTCGGGGACCTATGGCTACACCTTC. The chain joins TRBV11-2 to TRBJ1-2, with a tentative D call TRBD1 (5 bases). Germline CDR1 SGHAT, CDR2 FQNNGV. The length of the CDR3 is 15 residues. V was shortened by 1 base and J by 4 bases, with 13 bases between the two germline ends.